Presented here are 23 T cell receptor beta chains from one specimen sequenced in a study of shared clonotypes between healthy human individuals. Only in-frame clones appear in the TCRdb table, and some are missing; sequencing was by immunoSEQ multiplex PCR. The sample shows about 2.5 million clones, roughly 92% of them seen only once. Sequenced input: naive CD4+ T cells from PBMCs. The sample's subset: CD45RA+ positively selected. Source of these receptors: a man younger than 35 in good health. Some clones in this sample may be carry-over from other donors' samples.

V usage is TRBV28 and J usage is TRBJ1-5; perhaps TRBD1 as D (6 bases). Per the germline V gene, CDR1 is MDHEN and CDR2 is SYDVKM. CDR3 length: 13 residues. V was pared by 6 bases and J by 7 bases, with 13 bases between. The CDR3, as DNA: TGTGCCAGCAGCCGCACCAGGGGACAGCCCCAGCATTTT. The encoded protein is CASSRTRGQPQHF.

As DNA, the CDR3 is TGTGCCAGCAGCGGCGGGGGTGGACTAGCGGGGAACACCGGGGAGCTGTTTTTT. It specifies CASSGGGGLAGNTGELFF. The chain couples TRBV5-4 to TRBJ2-2; 11 bases align to TRBD2. J lost 1 base, V lost 4 bases, and 9 bases had no gene match. The length of the CDR3 is 18 residues. Germline values: CDR1 SGHNT, CDR2 YYREEE (reference sequence). The variable domain in full, with the rest retrieved from reference TRBV5-4 and TRBJ2-2, is ETGVTQSPTHLIKTRGQQVTLRCSSQSGHNTVSWYQQALGQGPQFIFQYYREEENGRGNFPPRFSGLQFPNYSSELNVNALELDDSALYLCASSGGGGLAGNTGELFFGEGSRLTVL.

CDR3 sequence (DNA): TGTGCCAGCAGCTTGGGGGCGAGCACCGGGGAGCTGTTTTTT. The encoded protein is CASSLGASTGELFF. The chain links TRBV5-8 to TRBJ2-2; D remains unclear. The germline CDR1 and CDR2 sequences are SGHTS and YDEGEE. CDR3 length: 14 amino acids. Between the trimmed V and J ends, which lost 0 bases and 4 bases, there was a span of 7 bases.

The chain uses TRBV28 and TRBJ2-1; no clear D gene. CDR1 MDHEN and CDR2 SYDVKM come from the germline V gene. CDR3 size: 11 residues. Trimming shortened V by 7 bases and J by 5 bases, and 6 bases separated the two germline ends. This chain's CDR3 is CASISNNEQFF. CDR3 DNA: TGTGCCAGCATCAGTAACAATGAGCAGTTCTTC.

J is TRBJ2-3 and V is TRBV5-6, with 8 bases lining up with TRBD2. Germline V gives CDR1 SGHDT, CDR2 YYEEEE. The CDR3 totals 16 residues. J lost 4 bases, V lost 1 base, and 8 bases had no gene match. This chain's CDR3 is CASSLRLSGTADTQYF. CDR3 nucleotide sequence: TGTGCCAGCAGCTTGCGGCTTAGCGGGACCGCAGATACGCAGTATTTT.

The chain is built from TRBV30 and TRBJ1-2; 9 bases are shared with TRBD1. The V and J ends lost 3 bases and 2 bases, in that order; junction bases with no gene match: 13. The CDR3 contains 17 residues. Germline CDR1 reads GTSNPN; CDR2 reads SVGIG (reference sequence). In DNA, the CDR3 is TGTGCCTGGAGCGGACCTCGGGAGGACAGGGGCAACTATGGCTACACCTTC. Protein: CAWSGPREDRGNYGYTF.

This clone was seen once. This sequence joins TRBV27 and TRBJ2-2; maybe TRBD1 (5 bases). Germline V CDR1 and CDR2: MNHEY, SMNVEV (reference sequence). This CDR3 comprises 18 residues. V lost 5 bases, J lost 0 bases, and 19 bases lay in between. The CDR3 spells CASSPPYALGPNTGELFF. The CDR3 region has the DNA TGTGCCAGCAGTCCCCCTTACGCCCTGGGGCCGAACACCGGGGAGCTGTTTTTT.

The CDR3 region is CASSRRAGLNTEAFF. The CDR3 DNA follows: TGTGCCAGCAGTAGGAGGGCAGGGCTTAACACTGAAGCTTTCTTT. The chain couples TRBV9 to TRBJ1-1, with D maybe TRBD1 (5 bases). Trimming stripped 5 bases from V and 2 bases from J, with 16 bases between. CDR1 is SGDLS, CDR2 YYNGEE, per germline. CDR3 length equals 15 residues.

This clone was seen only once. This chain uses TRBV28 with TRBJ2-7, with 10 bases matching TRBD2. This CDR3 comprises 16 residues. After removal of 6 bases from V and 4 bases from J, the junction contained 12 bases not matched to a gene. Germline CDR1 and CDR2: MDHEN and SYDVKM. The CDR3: CASRGTSAHFLYEQYF. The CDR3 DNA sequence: TGTGCCAGCAGAGGGACTAGCGCGCACTTCTTATACGAGCAGTACTTC.

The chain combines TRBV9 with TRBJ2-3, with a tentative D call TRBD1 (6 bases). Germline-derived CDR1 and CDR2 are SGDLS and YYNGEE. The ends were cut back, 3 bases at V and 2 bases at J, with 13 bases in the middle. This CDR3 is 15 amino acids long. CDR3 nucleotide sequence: TGTGCCAGCAGCGAACAGGGAAGAGCCACAGATACGCAGTATTTT. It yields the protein CASSEQGRATDTQYF.

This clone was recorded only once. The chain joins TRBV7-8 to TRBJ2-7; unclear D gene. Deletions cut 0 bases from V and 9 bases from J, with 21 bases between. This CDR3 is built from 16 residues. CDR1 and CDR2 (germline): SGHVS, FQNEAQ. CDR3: CASSLASSGPWLGQYF. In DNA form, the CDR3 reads TGTGCCAGCAGCTTAGCCTCCTCGGGCCCTTGGCTGGGGCAGTACTTC.

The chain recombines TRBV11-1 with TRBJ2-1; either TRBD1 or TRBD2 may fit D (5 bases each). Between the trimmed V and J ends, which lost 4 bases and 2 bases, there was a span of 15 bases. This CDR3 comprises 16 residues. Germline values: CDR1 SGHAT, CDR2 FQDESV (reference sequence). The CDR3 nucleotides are TGTGCCAGCAGCTGGAATCAGGGAGAGGCCTACAATGAGCAGTTCTTC. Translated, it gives CASSWNQGEAYNEQFF.

The CDR3: CASSSIGGIRYF. The CDR3 DNA sequence: TGTGCCAGCAGCTCGATAGGGGGGATCCGGTATTTT. The chain combines TRBV7-3 with TRBJ2-3; D could derive from TRBD1 or TRBD2 (6 bases each). CDR1 is SGHTA and CDR2 is FQGTGA in the germline V gene. V was cut by 4 bases and J by 14 bases, with 16 bases left in between. The CDR3 length is 12 residues.

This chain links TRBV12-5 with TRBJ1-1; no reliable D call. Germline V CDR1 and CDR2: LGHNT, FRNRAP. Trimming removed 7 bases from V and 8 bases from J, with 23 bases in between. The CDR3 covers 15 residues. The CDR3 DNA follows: TGTGCTAGTGCCCCGGAGGGCAGGTGGATTCACGAAGCTTTCTTT. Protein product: CASAPEGRWIHEAFF.

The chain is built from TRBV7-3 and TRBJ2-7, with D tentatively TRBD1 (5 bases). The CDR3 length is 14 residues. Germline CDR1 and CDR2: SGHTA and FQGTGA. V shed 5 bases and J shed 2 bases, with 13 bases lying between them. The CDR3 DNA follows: TGTGCCAGCAGCATGGCCGCGACAGCCTACGAGCAGTACTTC. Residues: CASSMAATAYEQYF.

The CDR3 nucleotides are TGTGCCAGCAGTTACCCGGACCGAGGGCATGGCTACACCTTC. This gives the protein CASSYPDRGHGYTF. The chain joins TRBV6-6 to TRBJ1-2; no clear D gene. Trimming stripped 2 bases from V and 6 bases from J, with 13 bases between. The length of the CDR3 is 14 residues. In germline, CDR1 is MNHNY, CDR2 SVGAGI (reference sequence).

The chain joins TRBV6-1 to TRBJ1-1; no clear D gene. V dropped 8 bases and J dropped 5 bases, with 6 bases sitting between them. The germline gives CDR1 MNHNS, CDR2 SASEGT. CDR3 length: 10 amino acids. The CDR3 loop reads CASLYTEAFF. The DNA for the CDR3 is TGTGCCAGCCTCTATACTGAAGCTTTCTTT.

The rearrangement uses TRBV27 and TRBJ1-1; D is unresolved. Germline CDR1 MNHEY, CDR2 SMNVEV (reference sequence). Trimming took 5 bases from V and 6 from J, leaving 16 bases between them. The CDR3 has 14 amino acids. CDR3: CASSDTPGSAEAFF. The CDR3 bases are TGTGCCAGCAGTGACACCCCGGGTTCGGCTGAAGCTTTCTTT.

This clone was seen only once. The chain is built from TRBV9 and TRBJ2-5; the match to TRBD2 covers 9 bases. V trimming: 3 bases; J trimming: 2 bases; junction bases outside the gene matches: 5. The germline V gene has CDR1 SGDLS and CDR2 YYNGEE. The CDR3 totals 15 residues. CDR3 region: CASSALAGRQETQYF. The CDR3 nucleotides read TGTGCCAGCAGCGCCCTAGCGGGGAGACAAGAGACCCAGTACTTC.

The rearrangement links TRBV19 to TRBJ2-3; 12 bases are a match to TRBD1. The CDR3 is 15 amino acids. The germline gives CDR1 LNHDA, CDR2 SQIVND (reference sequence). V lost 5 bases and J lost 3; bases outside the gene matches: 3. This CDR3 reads CASSGDRGPTDTQYF. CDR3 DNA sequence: TGTGCCAGTAGTGGGGACAGGGGGCCAACAGATACGCAGTATTTT. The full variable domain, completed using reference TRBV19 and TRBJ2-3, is DGGITQSPKYLFRKEGQNVTLSCEQNLNHDAMYWYRQDPGQGLRLIYYSQIVNDFQKGDIAEGYSVSREKKESFPLTVTSAQKNPTAFYLCASSGDRGPTDTQYFGPGTRLTVL.

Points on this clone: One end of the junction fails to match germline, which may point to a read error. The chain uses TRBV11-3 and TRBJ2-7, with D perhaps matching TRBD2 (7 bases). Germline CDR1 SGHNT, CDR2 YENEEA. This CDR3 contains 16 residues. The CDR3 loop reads CASSPGGQGASHEQYF. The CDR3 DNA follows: TGTGCCAGCAGCCCCGGGGGGCAGGGAGCCTCCCACGAGCAGTACTTC.

The CDR3 region has the DNA TGCGCCAGCAGCTTGATGGGACACATCAATCAGCCCCAGCATTTT. Amino acids: CASSLMGHINQPQHF. The V gene is TRBV5-1, the J gene TRBJ1-5; maybe TRBD1 (6 bases). The CDR3 loop spans 15 amino acids. Germline CDR1 is SGHRS and CDR2 is YFSETQ. Trimming removed 1 base at V and 3 bases at J, with 11 bases between. The complete variable domain, with remaining parts taken from reference TRBV5-1 and TRBJ1-5, reads KAGVTQTPRYLIKTRGQQVTLSCSPISGHRSVSWYQQTPGQGLQFLFEYFSETQRNKGNFPGRFSGRQFSNSRSEMNVSTLELGDSALYLCASSLMGHINQPQHFGDGTRLSIL.

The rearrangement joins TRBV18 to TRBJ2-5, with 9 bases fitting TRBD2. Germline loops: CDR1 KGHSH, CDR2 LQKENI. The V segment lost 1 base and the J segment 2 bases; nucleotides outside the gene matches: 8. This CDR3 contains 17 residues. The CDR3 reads CASSPRSSTSGQETQYF. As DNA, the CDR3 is TGTGCCAGCTCACCACGGTCTTCGACTAGCGGTCAAGAGACCCAGTACTTC.